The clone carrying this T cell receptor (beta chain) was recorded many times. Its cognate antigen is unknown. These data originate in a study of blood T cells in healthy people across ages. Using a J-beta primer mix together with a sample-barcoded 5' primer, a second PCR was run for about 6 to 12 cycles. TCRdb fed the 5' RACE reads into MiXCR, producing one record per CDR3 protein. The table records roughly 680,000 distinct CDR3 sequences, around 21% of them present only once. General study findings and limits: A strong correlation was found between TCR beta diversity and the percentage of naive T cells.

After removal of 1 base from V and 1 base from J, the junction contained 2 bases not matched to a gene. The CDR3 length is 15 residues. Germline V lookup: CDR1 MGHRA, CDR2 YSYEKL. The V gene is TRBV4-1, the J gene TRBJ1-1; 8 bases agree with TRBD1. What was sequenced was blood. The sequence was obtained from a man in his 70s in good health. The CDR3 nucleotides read TGCGCCAGCAGCCAAGCCGGACAGGGGAACACTGAAGCTTTCTTT. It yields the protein CASSQAGQGNTEAFF.